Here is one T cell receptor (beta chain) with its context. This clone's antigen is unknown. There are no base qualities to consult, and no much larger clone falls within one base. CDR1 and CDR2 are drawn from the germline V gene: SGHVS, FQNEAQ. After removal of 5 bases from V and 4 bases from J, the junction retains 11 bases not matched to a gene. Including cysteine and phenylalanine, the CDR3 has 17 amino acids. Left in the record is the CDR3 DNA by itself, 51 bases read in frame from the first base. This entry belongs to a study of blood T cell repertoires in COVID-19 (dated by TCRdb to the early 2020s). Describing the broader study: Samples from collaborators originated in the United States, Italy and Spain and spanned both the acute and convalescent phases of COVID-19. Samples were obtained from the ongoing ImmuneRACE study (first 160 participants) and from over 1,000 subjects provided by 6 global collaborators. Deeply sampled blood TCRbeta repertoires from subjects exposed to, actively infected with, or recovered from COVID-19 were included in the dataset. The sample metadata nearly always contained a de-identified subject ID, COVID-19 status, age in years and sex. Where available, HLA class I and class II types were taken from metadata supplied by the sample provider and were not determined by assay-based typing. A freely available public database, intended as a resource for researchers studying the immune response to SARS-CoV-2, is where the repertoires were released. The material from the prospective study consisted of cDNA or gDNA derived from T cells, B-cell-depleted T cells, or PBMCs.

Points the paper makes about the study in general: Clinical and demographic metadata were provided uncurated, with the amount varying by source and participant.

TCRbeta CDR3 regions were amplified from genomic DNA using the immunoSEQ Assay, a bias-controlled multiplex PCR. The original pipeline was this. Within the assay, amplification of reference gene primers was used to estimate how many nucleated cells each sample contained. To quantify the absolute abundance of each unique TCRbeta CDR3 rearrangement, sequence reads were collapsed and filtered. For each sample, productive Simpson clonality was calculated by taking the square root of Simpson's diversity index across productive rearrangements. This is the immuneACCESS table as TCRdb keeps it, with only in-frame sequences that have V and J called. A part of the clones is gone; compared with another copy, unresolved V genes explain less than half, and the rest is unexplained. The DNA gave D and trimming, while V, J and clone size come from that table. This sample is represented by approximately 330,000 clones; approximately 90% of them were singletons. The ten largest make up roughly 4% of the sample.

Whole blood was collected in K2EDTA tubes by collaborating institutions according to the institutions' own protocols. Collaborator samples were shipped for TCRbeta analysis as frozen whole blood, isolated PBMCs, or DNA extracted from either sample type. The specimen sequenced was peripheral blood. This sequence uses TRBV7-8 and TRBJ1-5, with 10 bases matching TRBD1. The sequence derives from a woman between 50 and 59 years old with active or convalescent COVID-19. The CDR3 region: CASSETGGRASNQPQHF. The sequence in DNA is TGTGCCAGCAGCGAGACAGGGGGCCGGGCGTCAAATCAGCCCCAGCATTTT.